Each of the 14 T cell receptor beta chains below was sequenced from the same sample in a study of cytomegalovirus exposure and HLA in healthy donors. Clones were read by immunoSEQ multiplex PCR, and TCRdb kept only the in-frame ones, dropping some. The sample holds roughly 150,000 clones, 88% seen once. The sequenced sample consisted of PBMCs. All receptors come from a man aged 18 to 30 in good health and CMV-seronegative.

The chain joins TRBV27 to TRBJ2-1; possible D gene TRBD2, 6 bases. Germline V lookup: CDR1 MNHEY, CDR2 SMNVEV (reference sequence). The ends were cut back, 6 bases at V and 5 bases at J, with 17 bases in the middle. The CDR3 spans 15 residues. CDR3 bases: TGTGCCAGCAGCCGAGTTGGGGGGACCCACAATGAGCAGTTCTTC. This gives the protein CASSRVGGTHNEQFF.

The gene calls are TRBV6-1 and TRBJ2-1; 8 bases line up with TRBD1. This CDR3 is 14 amino acids long. From germline, CDR1 is MNHNS and CDR2 SASEGT. V gave up 6 bases and J gave up 3 bases; unmatched junction bases: 4. CDR3 sequence reads: CASRTDRVYNEQFF. The CDR3 nucleotides read TGTGCCAGCAGGACGGACAGGGTCTACAATGAGCAGTTCTTC.

The J gene is TRBJ2-7, the V gene TRBV10-3; D remains ambiguous. This CDR3 spans 15 amino acids. The V gene's germline CDR1 is ENHRY and CDR2 SYGVKD. Trimming removed 1 base at V and 3 bases at J, with 13 bases between. CDR3 nucleotides: TGTGCCATCAGTGAGTTGGCCCAGGCCGACTACGAGCAGTACTTC. Translated, it gives CAISELAQADYEQYF.

The V call is TRBV2, the J call TRBJ1-4, with D unclear. Trimming left V 0 bases short and J 13 bases short, with 6 bases between. In germline, CDR1 is SNHLY, CDR2 FYNNEI. CDR3 length equals 11 residues. CDR3 loop: CASSEARLLFF. Here the CDR3 DNA reads TGTGCCAGCAGTGAAGCGCGGCTACTGTTTTTT.

CDR3 sequence (DNA): TGCGCCAGCAGCCCCCAGGGGCTCGACACTGAAGCTTTCTTT. Encoded protein: CASSPQGLDTEAFF. V usage is TRBV5-1 and J usage is TRBJ1-1; possible D gene TRBD1, 6 bases. The V gene's germline CDR1 is SGHRS and CDR2 YFSETQ. V lost 4 bases, J lost 3 bases, and 13 bases lay in between. This CDR3 has 14 residues.

This chain links TRBV28 with TRBJ1-1; possibly TRBD1 for D (6 bases). Per germline, CDR1 MDHEN and CDR2 SYDVKM. The CDR3 spans 12 residues. With 6 bases removed from V and 10 bases from J, the gap between germline ends came to 15 bases. This chain's CDR3 is CASSQTGYRAFF. The CDR3 DNA follows: TGTGCCAGCAGCCAAACAGGGTATAGAGCTTTCTTT.

The rearrangement uses TRBV19 and TRBJ1-4; D uncertain. Germline-derived CDR1 and CDR2 are LNHDA and SQIVND (reference sequence). V was cut by 11 bases and J by 7 bases, with 14 bases left in between. The CDR3 sequence is 12 residues long. DNA of the CDR3: TGTGCCTGCGGGGTCTTTGGTGAAAAACTGTTTTTT. This translates into CACGVFGEKLFF.

The rearrangement links TRBV4-1 to TRBJ2-2; D possibly corresponds to TRBD1 (6 bases). The CDR3 extends over 14 amino acids. Germline loops: CDR1 MGHRA, CDR2 YSYEKL. V was pared by 1 base and J by 6 bases, with 9 bases between. In nucleotides, the CDR3 is TGCGCCAGCAGCCAAGTAGGGGGTGCCGGGGAGCTGTTTTTT. It specifies CASSQVGGAGELFF.

The gene calls are TRBV11-2 and TRBJ1-2; 10 bases agree with TRBD1. This CDR3 contains 18 residues. Germline V gene data show CDR1 as SGHAT and CDR2 as FQNNGV. Trimming took 0 bases from V and 7 from J; bases not matched to a gene: 14. The CDR3 DNA sequence: TGTGCCAGCAGCTTAGATGCCCCGGGACAGGGGACATGGGGTGGCTACACCTTC. Encoded protein: CASSLDAPGQGTWGGYTF.

This clone was seen once. This sequence joins TRBV28 and TRBJ1-1; tentative D call: TRBD1 (5 bases). The CDR3 has 13 residues. Trimming removed 6 bases from V and 3 bases from J, with 11 bases in between. Germline V lookup: CDR1 MDHEN, CDR2 SYDVKM. This CDR3 reads CASRGVLDTEAFF. The CDR3 DNA reads as TGTGCCAGCAGAGGGGTTTTAGACACTGAAGCTTTCTTT. The whole variable domain, filled in from reference TRBV28 and TRBJ1-1, reads DVKVTQSSRYLVKRTGEKVFLECVQDMDHENMFWYRQDPGLGLRLIYFSYDVKMKEKGDIPEGYSVSREKKERFSLILESASTNQTSMYLCASRGVLDTEAFFGQGTRLTVV.

V is TRBV5-5 and J is TRBJ2-1; a possible D gene is TRBD2 (6 bases). V was clipped by 0 bases and J by 9 bases, with 10 bases between them. This CDR3 is 13 amino acids long. CDR1 is SGHKS and CDR2 is YYEKEE in the germline V gene (reference sequence). The CDR3 sequence: CASSLAMEGEQFF. CDR3 sequence (DNA): TGTGCCAGCAGCTTGGCCATGGAGGGTGAGCAGTTCTTC.

The V call is TRBV6-5, the J call TRBJ1-2, with unresolved D. Germline CDR1 is MNHEY and CDR2 is SVGAGI. The CDR3 is 12 residues long. The V end lost 6 bases, the J end lost 1 base, and 6 bases lay between the germline ends. The CDR3 is CASREFNYGYTF. CDR3 in DNA: TGTGCCAGCAGGGAGTTTAACTATGGCTACACCTTC.

This clone was observed at least ten times. The rearrangement uses TRBV13 and TRBJ2-2, with 8 bases aligning to TRBD2. Germline-derived CDR1 and CDR2 are PRHDT and FYEKMQ (reference sequence). The CDR3 is made up of 16 amino acids. J gave up 4 bases and V 5 bases, and 9 bases lay outside the gene matches. CDR3 bases: TGTGCCAGCAGCCACGGGAGGGCTCGAGGCACCGGGGAGCTGTTTTTT. Protein product: CASSHGRARGTGELFF.

This chain connects TRBV19 to TRBJ1-1; weak D call: TRBD1 (5 bases). CDR1 LNHDA and CDR2 SQIVND come from the germline V gene (reference sequence). The CDR3 extends over 15 amino acids. Trimming left V 1 base short and J 1 base short, with 10 bases between. The chain's CDR3 is CASSIGPGQNTEAFF. DNA of the CDR3: TGTGCCAGTAGTATAGGGCCTGGACAGAACACTGAAGCTTTCTTT. Drawing the rest from reference TRBV19 and TRBJ1-1, the complete variable domain is DGGITQSPKYLFRKEGQNVTLSCEQNLNHDAMYWYRQDPGQGLRLIYYSQIVNDFQKGDIAEGYSVSREKKESFPLTVTSAQKNPTAFYLCASSIGPGQNTEAFFGQGTRLTVV.